The next 10 T cell receptor beta chains were all read from a single sample in a study of breast tumors, draining lymph nodes, adjacent tissues. TCRdb reanalysed the multiplex PCR reads using MiXCR and keeps one entry per CDR3 protein. The data show fewer than 25,000 distinct CDR3 sequences, about two fifths seen once. Specimen: breast tumor tissue. The receptors originated from a female donor with breast cancer. Some clones in this sample may be carry-over from other donors' samples.

V is TRBV6-2 or TRBV6-3 and J is TRBJ2-7, with D perhaps TRBD2 (6 bases). The CDR3 has 15 amino acids. The V end was cut by 0 bases, the J end by 5 bases, with 14 bases between. Looked up from germline, CDR1 is MNHEY and CDR2 is SVGEGT. The chain's CDR3 is CASSYSSLATDEQYF. The CDR3 bases are TGTGCCAGCAGTTACTCGAGCCTAGCGACCGACGAGCAGTACTTC.

The CDR3 bases are TGCGCCAGCAGCCAAGATAGGAACAGCAATCAGCCCCAGCATTTT. Protein product: CASSQDRNSNQPQHF. The chain is built from TRBV4-3 and TRBJ1-5; D is unclear. V was shortened by 0 bases and J by 1 base, with 7 bases between the two germline ends. Germline CDR1 and CDR2: LGHNA and YSLEER. The CDR3 sequence is 15 residues long.

This clonotype was picked up many times. This chain uses TRBV9 with TRBJ2-3; D remains unclear. The germline gives CDR1 SGDLS, CDR2 YYNGEE. The V and J ends lost 0 bases and 5 bases respectively, with 16 bases between them. The CDR3 spans 16 residues. CDR3 in DNA: TGTGCCAGCAGCGTAGAAGGGTCAGGAGTCCAAGATACGCAGTATTTT. Residues: CASSVEGSGVQDTQYF.

The chain recombines TRBV11-2 with TRBJ1-1; D unresolved. The ends were cut back, 2 bases at V and 1 base at J, with 11 bases in the middle. Germline assignment: CDR1 SGHAT and CDR2 FQNNGV. This CDR3 contains 15 residues. CDR3 loop: CASSLTLTSNTEAFF. CDR3 bases: TGTGCCAGCAGCTTAACGTTAACCTCGAACACTGAAGCTTTCTTT.

This clonotype was seen at least ten times. J is TRBJ2-2 and V is TRBV10-3; D is unclear. The V and J ends lost 6 bases and 6 bases respectively, with 14 bases between them. This CDR3 is built from 14 residues. Germline V gene sequence: CDR1 ENHRY, CDR2 SYGVKD. CDR3 region: CAIRNDGFSGELFF. CDR3 coding DNA: TGTGCCATCAGGAACGATGGGTTTTCCGGGGAGCTGTTTTTT.

This clonotype has a count of ten or more. This chain uses TRBV5-6 with TRBJ2-3; 10 bases are a match to TRBD1. V was clipped by 4 bases and J by 2 bases; unmatched bases: 7. The CDR3 runs to 16 residues. Germline V gene sequence: CDR1 SGHDT, CDR2 YYEEEE. The CDR3 loop reads CASSRDRGPITDTQYF. CDR3 sequence (DNA): TGTGCCAGCAGCCGGGACAGGGGCCCCATCACAGATACGCAGTATTTT.

V and J are TRBV7-9 and TRBJ2-3; 7 positions match TRBD1. Germline CDR1 is SEHNR and CDR2 is FQNEAQ (reference sequence). The length of the CDR3 is 13 residues. V was pared by 6 bases and J by 5 bases, with 5 bases of the junction left unmatched. CDR3 coding DNA: TGTGCCAGCAGAAAGGGGGCTGAAGATACGCAGTATTTT. Translated, it gives CASRKGAEDTQYF.

In its sample, this clonotype was seen many times. The chain's CDR3 is CASSPRDDFSPLHF. The CDR3 nucleotides read TGTGCCAGCAGCCCAAGGGACGATTTTTCACCCCTCCACTTT. J is TRBJ1-6 and V is TRBV11-2; TRBD1 might be the D (5 bases). This CDR3 spans 14 amino acids. Deletions cut 5 bases from V and 9 bases from J, with 14 bases between. CDR1 is SGHAT, CDR2 FQNNGV, per germline.

This clonotype was seen once. The V call is TRBV12-5, the J call TRBJ2-1; the match to TRBD1 covers 9 bases. The CDR3 covers 15 residues. From germline, CDR1 is LGHNT and CDR2 FRNRAP. The CDR3 coding sequence is TGTGCCAGCACCAATGGGGGACAGGGAATAAATGAGCAGTTCTTC. Amino acid sequence: CASTNGGQGINEQFF.

The V gene is TRBV6-1, the J gene TRBJ2-3; 7 bases line up with TRBD1. V lost 2 bases to trimming and J lost 0 bases; unmatched junction nucleotides: 5. CDR1 is MNHNS and CDR2 is SASEGT in the germline V gene. CDR3 length equals 16 residues. CDR3 protein: CASSESRGWSTDTQYF. As DNA, the CDR3 is TGTGCCAGCAGTGAATCCAGGGGGTGGAGCACAGATACGCAGTATTTT.